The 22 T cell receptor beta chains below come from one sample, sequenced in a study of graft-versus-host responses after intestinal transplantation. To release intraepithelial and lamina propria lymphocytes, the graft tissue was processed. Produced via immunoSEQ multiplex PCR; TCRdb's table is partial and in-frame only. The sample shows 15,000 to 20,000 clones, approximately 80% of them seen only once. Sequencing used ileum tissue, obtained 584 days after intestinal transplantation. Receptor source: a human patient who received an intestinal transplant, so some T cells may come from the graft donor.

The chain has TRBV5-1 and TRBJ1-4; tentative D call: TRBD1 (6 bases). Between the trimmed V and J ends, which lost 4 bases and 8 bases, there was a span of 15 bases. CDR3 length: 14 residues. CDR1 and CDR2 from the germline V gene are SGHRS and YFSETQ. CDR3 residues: CASSQQGAHEKLFF. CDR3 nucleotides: TGCGCCAGCAGCCAACAGGGAGCACACGAAAAACTGTTTTTT.

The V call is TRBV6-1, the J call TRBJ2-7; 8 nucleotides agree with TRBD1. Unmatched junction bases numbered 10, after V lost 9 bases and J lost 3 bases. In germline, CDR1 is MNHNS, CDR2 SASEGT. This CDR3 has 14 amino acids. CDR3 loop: CARVTGGSSYEQYF. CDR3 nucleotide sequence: TGTGCCAGGGTAACAGGGGGTTCAAGCTACGAGCAGTACTTC.

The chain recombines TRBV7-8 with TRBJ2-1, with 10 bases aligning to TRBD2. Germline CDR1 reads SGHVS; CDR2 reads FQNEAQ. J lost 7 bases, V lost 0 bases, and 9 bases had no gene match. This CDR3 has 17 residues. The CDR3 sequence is CASSLASSGGARNEQFF. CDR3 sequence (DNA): TGTGCCAGCAGCTTAGCCTCCAGCGGGGGGGCGCGGAATGAGCAGTTCTTC.

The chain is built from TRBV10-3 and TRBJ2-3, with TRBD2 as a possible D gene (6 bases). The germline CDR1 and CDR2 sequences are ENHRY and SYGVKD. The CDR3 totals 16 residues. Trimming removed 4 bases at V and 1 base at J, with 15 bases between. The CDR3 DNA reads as TGTGCCATCAGTGCTTGGAGTAGCGGACGCACAGATACGCAGTATTTT. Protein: CAISAWSSGRTDTQYF.

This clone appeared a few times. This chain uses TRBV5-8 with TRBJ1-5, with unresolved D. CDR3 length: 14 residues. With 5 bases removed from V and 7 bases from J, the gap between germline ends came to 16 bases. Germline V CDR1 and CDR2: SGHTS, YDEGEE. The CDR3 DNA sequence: TGTGCCAGCAGAACTAACGGGCTCGGACAGCCCCAGCATTTT. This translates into CASRTNGLGQPQHF.

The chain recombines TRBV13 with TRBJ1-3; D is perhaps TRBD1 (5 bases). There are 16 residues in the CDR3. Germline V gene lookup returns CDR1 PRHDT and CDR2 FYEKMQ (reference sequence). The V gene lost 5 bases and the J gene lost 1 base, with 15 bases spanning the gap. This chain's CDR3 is CASSPPLGDSGNTIYF. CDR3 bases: TGTGCCAGCAGCCCCCCCCTAGGGGATTCTGGAAACACCATATATTTT.

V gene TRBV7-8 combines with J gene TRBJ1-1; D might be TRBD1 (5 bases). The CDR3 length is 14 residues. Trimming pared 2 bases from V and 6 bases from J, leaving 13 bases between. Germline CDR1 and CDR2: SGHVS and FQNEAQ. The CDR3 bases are TGTGCCAGCAGCTTATTGGTACAGGCACCTGAAGCTTTCTTT. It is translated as CASSLLVQAPEAFF.

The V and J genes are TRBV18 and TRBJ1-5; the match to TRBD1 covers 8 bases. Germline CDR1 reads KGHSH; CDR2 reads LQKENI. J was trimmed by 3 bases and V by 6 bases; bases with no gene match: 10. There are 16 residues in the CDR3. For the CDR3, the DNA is TGTGCCAGCTCGGGGGGAGGACAGGGAGACAATCAGCCCCAGCATTTT. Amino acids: CASSGGGQGDNQPQHF.

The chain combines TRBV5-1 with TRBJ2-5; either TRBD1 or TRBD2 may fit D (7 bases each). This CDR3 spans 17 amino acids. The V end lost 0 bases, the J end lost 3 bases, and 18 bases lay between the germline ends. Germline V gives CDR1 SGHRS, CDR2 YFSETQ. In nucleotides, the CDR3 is TGCGCCAGCAGCTTGGGTGGGGAGGGGACAGCGAAAGAGACCCAGTACTTC. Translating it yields CASSLGGEGTAKETQYF.

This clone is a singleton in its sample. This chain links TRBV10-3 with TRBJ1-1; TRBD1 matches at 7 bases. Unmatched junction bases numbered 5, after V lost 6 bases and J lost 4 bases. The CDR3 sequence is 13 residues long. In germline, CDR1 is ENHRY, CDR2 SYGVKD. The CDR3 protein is CAISSDRATEAFF. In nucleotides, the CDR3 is TGTGCCATCAGCTCAGACAGGGCCACTGAAGCTTTCTTT.

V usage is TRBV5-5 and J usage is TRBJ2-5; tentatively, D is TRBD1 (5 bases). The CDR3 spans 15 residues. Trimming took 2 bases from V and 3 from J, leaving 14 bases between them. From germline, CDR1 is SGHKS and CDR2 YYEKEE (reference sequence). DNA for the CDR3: TGTGCCAGCAGCTTCCAGGGTGGGGTCAAAGAGACCCAGTACTTC. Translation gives CASSFQGGVKETQYF.

CDR3 sequence reads: CASSFQNTGTEKLFF. The CDR3 region has the DNA TGTGCCAGCAGTTTCCAAAACACAGGCACCGAAAAACTGTTTTTT. This chain connects TRBV27 to TRBJ1-4, with D possibly TRBD1 on 5 matching bases. From germline, CDR1 is MNHEY and CDR2 SMNVEV (reference sequence). This CDR3 comprises 15 residues. Trimming took 3 bases from V and 8 from J, leaving 16 bases between them. The whole variable domain, filled in from reference TRBV27 and TRBJ1-4, reads EAQVTQNPRYLITVTGKKLTVTCSQNMNHEYMSWYRQDPGLGLRQIYYSMNVEVTDKGDVPEGYKVSRKEKRNFPLILESPSPNQTSLYFCASSFQNTGTEKLFFGSGTQLSVL.

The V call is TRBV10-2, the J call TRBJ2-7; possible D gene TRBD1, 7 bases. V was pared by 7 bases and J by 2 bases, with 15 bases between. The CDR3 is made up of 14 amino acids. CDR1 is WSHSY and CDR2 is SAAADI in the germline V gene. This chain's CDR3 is CASNYRGGPYEQYF. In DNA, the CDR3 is TGCGCCAGCAACTACAGGGGAGGCCCCTACGAGCAGTACTTC.

The CDR3 DNA sequence: TGCAGCGTTCAGCGGGACTCTAGCTCCTACGAGCAGTACTTC. Translated, it gives CSVQRDSSSYEQYF. V and J are TRBV29-1 and TRBJ2-5; TRBD2 matches at 7 bases. Near its end, the DNA agrees better with TRBJ2-7, so the J call may be wrong. Germline V CDR1 and CDR2: SQVTM, ANQGSEA. The length of the CDR3 is 14 residues.

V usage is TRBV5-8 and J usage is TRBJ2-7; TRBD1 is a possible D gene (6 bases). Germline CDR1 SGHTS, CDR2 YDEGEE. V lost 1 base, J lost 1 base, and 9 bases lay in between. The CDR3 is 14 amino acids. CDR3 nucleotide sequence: TGTGCCAGCAGCTTGACAGGGCCTTCCTACGAGCAGTACTTC. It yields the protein CASSLTGPSYEQYF.

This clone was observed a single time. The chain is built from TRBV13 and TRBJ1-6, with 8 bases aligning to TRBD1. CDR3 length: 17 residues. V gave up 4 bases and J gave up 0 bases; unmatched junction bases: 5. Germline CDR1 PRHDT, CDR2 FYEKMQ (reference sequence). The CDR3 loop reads CASSSNRGSSYNSPLHF. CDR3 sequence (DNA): TGTGCCAGCAGCTCGAACAGGGGGAGCTCCTATAATTCACCCCTCCACTTT. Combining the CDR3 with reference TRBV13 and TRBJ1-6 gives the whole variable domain AAGVIQSPRHLIKEKRETATLKCYPIPRHDTVYWYQQGPGQDPQFLISFYEKMQSDKGSIPDRFSAQQFSDYHSELNMSSLELGDSALYFCASSSNRGSSYNSPLHFGNGTRLTVT.

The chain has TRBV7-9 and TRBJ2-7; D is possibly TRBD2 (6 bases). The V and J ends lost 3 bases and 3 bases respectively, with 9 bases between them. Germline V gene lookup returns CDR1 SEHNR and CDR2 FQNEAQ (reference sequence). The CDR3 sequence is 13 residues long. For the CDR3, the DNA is TGTGCCAGCAGCTTGGCGGGGCTCTACGAGCAGTACTTC. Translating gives CASSLAGLYEQYF.

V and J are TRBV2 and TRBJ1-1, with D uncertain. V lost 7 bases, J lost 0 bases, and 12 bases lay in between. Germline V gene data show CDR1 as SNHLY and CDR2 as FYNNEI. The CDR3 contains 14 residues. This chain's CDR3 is CASNNMRMNTEAFF. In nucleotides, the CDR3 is TGTGCCAGCAACAATATGAGGATGAACACTGAAGCTTTCTTT.

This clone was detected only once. As DNA, the CDR3 is TGTGCCAGCAGTGGGGGACAGGGAAATCAGCCCCAGCATTTT. Translation: CASSGGQGNQPQHF. The chain couples TRBV25-1 to TRBJ1-5, with 9 bases matching TRBD1. The CDR3 extends over 14 amino acids. With V trimmed by 4 bases and J by 4 bases, 2 bases remained unmatched. The germline CDR1 and CDR2 sequences are MGHDK and SYGVNS.

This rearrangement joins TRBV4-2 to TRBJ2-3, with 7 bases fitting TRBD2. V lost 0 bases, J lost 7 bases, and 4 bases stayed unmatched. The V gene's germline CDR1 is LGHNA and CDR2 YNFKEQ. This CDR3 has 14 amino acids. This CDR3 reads CASSQEGDYYTQYF. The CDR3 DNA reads TGTGCCAGCAGCCAAGAGGGGGACTATTATACGCAGTATTTT.

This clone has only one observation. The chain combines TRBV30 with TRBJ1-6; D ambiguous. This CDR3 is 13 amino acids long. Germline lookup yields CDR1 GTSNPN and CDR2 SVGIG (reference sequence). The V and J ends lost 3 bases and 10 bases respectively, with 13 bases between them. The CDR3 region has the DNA TGTGCCTGGAGAATGACCTACGGCTCACCCCTCCACTTT. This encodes CAWRMTYGSPLHF.

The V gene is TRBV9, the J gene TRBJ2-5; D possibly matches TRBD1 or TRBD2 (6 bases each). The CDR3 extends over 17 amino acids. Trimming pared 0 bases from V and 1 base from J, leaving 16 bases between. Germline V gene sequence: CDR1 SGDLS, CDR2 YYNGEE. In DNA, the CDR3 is TGTGCCAGCAGCGTAGAGGGGGGCGGACAGTTCCAAGAGACCCAGTACTTC. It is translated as CASSVEGGGQFQETQYF.